These 9 T cell receptor beta chains share one sample of origin, sequenced in a study of regulatory T cells in long-lasting Graves disease. Time point specified: persistent/refractory GD, antithyroid drugs over 5 years with positive TRAb. Making the TCR library involved RNA that had been extracted from PBMCs. Arm-PCR with iRepertoire HTBI primers amplified the CDR3 regions for these TCR beta libraries. TCRdb fed the multiplex PCR reads into MiXCR, producing one record per CDR3 protein. The sample contains 450,000 or so distinct CDR3 sequences, about 22% of which appear only once. The sequencing used peripheral blood mononuclear cells (PBMCs), collected when the disease was refractory, from a patient treated with antithyroid drugs. The receptors shown here come from a female donor with Graves disease.

At least ten counts were recorded for this clonotype. This chain joins TRBV28 and TRBJ2-7; 8 bases are shared with TRBD2. The V segment lost 3 bases and the J segment 0 bases; nucleotides outside the gene matches: 4. Germline assignment: CDR1 MDHEN and CDR2 SYDVKM. CDR3 size: 15 residues. The CDR3: CASSFTRGDSYEQYF. The CDR3 nucleotides are TGTGCCAGCAGTTTTACGCGGGGGGACTCCTACGAGCAGTACTTC.

This clonotype was picked up a small number of times. The chain links TRBV29-1 to TRBJ1-6; D is possibly TRBD1 (5 bases). The CDR3 has 13 amino acids. CDR1 is SQVTM, CDR2 ANQGSEA, per germline. V was shortened by 4 bases and J by 5 bases, with 9 bases between the two germline ends. The CDR3 reads CSVGGDDNSPLHF. DNA for the CDR3: TGCAGCGTTGGAGGGGACGATAATTCACCCCTCCACTTT.

This clonotype was found once. The rearrangement uses TRBV6-1 and TRBJ2-7; D is undetermined. This CDR3 has 12 amino acids. Trimming cost V 6 bases and J 6 bases, with 12 bases left between them. Germline loops: CDR1 MNHNS, CDR2 SASEGT. The CDR3 region is CASSQEPLEQYF. CDR3 sequence (DNA): TGTGCCAGCAGCCAAGAGCCGCTCGAGCAGTACTTC.

This clonotype was detected once. One end of the junction is discordant with germline, which a read error may explain. The chain recombines TRBV20-1 with TRBJ2-7; the D is unclear. The CDR3 extends over 10 amino acids. The germline CDR1 and CDR2 sequences are DFQATT and SNEGSKA (reference sequence). The CDR3 nucleotides read TGCAGTGCTCAATGGTACGGGCAGTACTTC. It encodes CSAQWYGQYF.

The table lists this clonotype with a few counts. The chain is built from TRBV20-1 and TRBJ1-1; D remains unclear. The germline V gene encodes CDR1 DFQATT and CDR2 SNEGSKA (reference sequence). The CDR3 sequence is 13 residues long. The ends were cut back, 4 bases at V and 1 base at J, with 10 bases in the middle. The CDR3 sequence is CSANLWGNTEAFF. The DNA for the CDR3 is TGCAGTGCTAATCTATGGGGGAACACTGAAGCTTTCTTT.

This clonotype came up many times. The V and J genes are TRBV11-1 and TRBJ2-5; D unresolved. The CDR3 sequence is 16 residues long. Germline CDR1 is SGHAT and CDR2 is FQDESV (reference sequence). Between the trimmed V and J ends, which lost 5 bases and 4 bases, there was a span of 20 bases. CDR3 sequence reads: CASSPPVLNQPETQYF. In DNA form, the CDR3 reads TGTGCCAGCAGCCCACCGGTCCTTAACCAACCAGAGACCCAGTACTTC.

This clonotype appeared a few times. The genes are TRBV3-1 and TRBJ2-1; 8 bases match TRBD2. Germline V gives CDR1 LGHDT, CDR2 YNNKEL (reference sequence). The V segment lost 0 bases and the J segment 5 bases; nucleotides outside the gene matches: 6. This CDR3 region has 16 residues. The CDR3 region is CASSQDVAGINNEQFF. CDR3 nucleotides: TGTGCCAGCAGCCAAGATGTAGCGGGGATAAACAATGAGCAGTTCTTC.

This chain connects TRBV12-3 or TRBV12-4 to TRBJ2-5, with D perhaps TRBD1 (6 bases). V lost 6 bases and J 9 bases, leaving 17 bases between the germline ends. The CDR3 has 13 amino acids. This CDR3 reads CASSPSQQGPQYF. Here the CDR3 DNA reads TGTGCCAGCAGCCCCTCCCAACAGGGTCCCCAGTACTTC.

This chain uses TRBV7-9 with TRBJ2-2; D perhaps matches TRBD2 (6 bases). This CDR3 has 16 amino acids. Between the trimmed V and J ends, which lost 5 bases and 5 bases, there was a span of 18 bases. CDR1 and CDR2 from the germline V gene are SEHNR and FQNEAQ (reference sequence). CDR3 residues: CASSQSLLARTGELFF. The CDR3, as DNA: TGTGCCAGCAGCCAAAGCTTGCTAGCGCGTACCGGGGAGCTGTTTTTT.